A single sample gave rise to the 17 T cell receptor beta chains below, sequenced in a study of cytomegalovirus exposure and HLA in healthy donors. The study ran its PCR with 60 Vbeta and 13 Jbeta primers. TCRdb's copy holds only in-frame clones and misses some; the assay was immunoSEQ multiplex PCR. The sample holds 150,000 or so clones, 80% to 85% seen once. Sequencing input: PBMCs. These receptors were obtained from a boy younger than 10 in good health and CMV-seronegative.

The V gene is TRBV10-1, the J gene TRBJ1-1; TRBD1 matches 8 bases. J gave up 2 bases and V 5 bases, and 13 bases lay outside the gene matches. The CDR3 contains 17 residues. Germline CDR1 WNHNN, CDR2 SYGVQD (reference sequence). Here the CDR3 DNA reads TGCGCCAGCAGTCCGGGACAGGTCTCTTACTCCAACACTGAAGCTTTCTTT. It encodes CASSPGQVSYSNTEAFF.

This clone occurred once. V gene TRBV6-5 combines with J gene TRBJ2-1; 12 positions agree with TRBD2. Germline CDR1 MNHEY, CDR2 SVGAGI. The CDR3 has 15 amino acids. Germline trimming cut 6 bases from V and 5 bases from J; bases unmatched to any gene: 5. In DNA form, the CDR3 reads TGTGCCAGCAGCAGACTAGCGGGAGATAACAATGAGCAGTTCTTC. Its protein product is CASSRLAGDNNEQFF.

The chain recombines TRBV6-5 with TRBJ1-2, with 9 bases lining up with TRBD1. In germline, CDR1 is MNHEY, CDR2 SVGAGI. The CDR3 loop spans 14 amino acids. V lost 6 bases to trimming and J lost 4 bases; unmatched junction nucleotides: 6. The CDR3 DNA is TGTGCCAGCAGCGTGGTGGACAGGGGCTATGGCTACACCTTC. It is translated as CASSVVDRGYGYTF.

This chain connects TRBV7-9 to TRBJ1-2; 7 nucleotides line up with TRBD1. CDR1 and CDR2 from the germline V gene are SEHNR and FQNEAQ (reference sequence). The trim removed 1 base at V and 2 bases at J, leaving 4 bases unmatched. The length of the CDR3 is 15 residues. CDR3 sequence (DNA): TGTGCCAGCAGCTTAGGAACAGGGGCGAACTATGGCTACACCTTC. Protein sequence: CASSLGTGANYGYTF. The whole variable domain, remainder taken from reference TRBV7-9 and TRBJ1-2, is DTGVSQNPRHKITKRGQNVTFRCDPISEHNRLYWYRQTLGQGPEFLTYFQNEAQLEKSRLLSDRFSAERPKGSFSTLEIQRTEQGDSAMYLCASSLGTGANYGYTFGSGTRLTVV.

The J gene is TRBJ2-5, the V gene TRBV5-1; maybe TRBD2 (6 bases). Per germline, CDR1 SGHRS and CDR2 YFSETQ. This CDR3 comprises 15 residues. V was clipped by 5 bases and J by 2 bases, with 16 bases between them. The CDR3 is CASRGLRLGQETQYF. CDR3 in DNA: TGCGCCAGCAGGGGTTTGAGACTAGGACAAGAGACCCAGTACTTC.

This clone was counted only a few times. This chain joins TRBV6-5 and TRBJ1-5; 7 bases are shared with TRBD1. In germline, CDR1 is MNHEY, CDR2 SVGAGI. V gave up 5 bases and J gave up 7 bases; unmatched junction bases: 8. The length of the CDR3 is 14 residues. The CDR3 is CASSLRGEAQPQHF. CDR3 in DNA: TGTGCCAGCAGTCTCAGGGGGGAGGCCCAGCCCCAGCATTTT.

This clone is a singleton in its sample. This chain uses TRBV15 with TRBJ2-7; maybe TRBD2 (6 bases). Germline V gives CDR1 LNHNV, CDR2 YYDKDF (reference sequence). The CDR3 has 13 residues. V was pared by 6 bases and J by 4 bases, with 13 bases between. The CDR3: CATSWERVYEQYF. The DNA of the CDR3 is TGTGCCACCAGTTGGGAGCGGGTATACGAGCAGTACTTC.

The rearrangement joins TRBV7-6 to TRBJ2-7; 7 nucleotides match TRBD2. CDR3 length: 15 amino acids. Germline V lookup: CDR1 SGHVS, CDR2 FNYEAQ. Germline trimming cut 5 bases from V and 6 bases from J; bases unmatched to any gene: 13. The CDR3 region has the DNA TGTGCCAGCAGCGCCCCTAGCGGAGGACTGGGCGAGCAGTACTTC. This translates into CASSAPSGGLGEQYF.

This chain connects TRBV12-5 to TRBJ1-1; maybe TRBD1 (6 bases). The length of the CDR3 is 13 residues. The germline V and J ends were trimmed by 5 bases and 5 bases, with 12 bases remaining between them. Germline-derived CDR1 and CDR2 are LGHNT and FRNRAP. The CDR3 loop reads CASGPRGGTEAFF. CDR3 coding DNA: TGTGCTAGTGGTCCCAGGGGCGGTACTGAAGCTTTCTTT.

The chain uses TRBV5-6 and TRBJ2-7; 9 bases map to TRBD1. CDR3 length: 16 amino acids. J gave up 7 bases and V 3 bases, and 14 bases lay outside the gene matches. Germline CDR1 and CDR2: SGHDT and YYEEEE. CDR3: CASSWGQGSRTREQYF. Here the CDR3 DNA reads TGTGCCAGCAGCTGGGGACAGGGCTCTAGAACGCGGGAGCAGTACTTC.

CDR3 amino acids: CATRTGNGNQPQHF. Here the CDR3 DNA reads TGTGCCACTAGGACAGGGAATGGCAATCAGCCCCAGCATTTT. The J gene is TRBJ1-5, the V gene TRBV6-5; 8 bases agree with TRBD1. CDR1 and CDR2 from the germline V gene are MNHEY and SVGAGI. The CDR3 extends over 14 amino acids. V lost 10 bases and J lost 2; bases outside the gene matches: 7.

The rearrangement links TRBV28 to TRBJ2-5; maybe TRBD1 (6 bases). Per the germline V gene, CDR1 is MDHEN and CDR2 is SYDVKM. The CDR3 loop spans 16 amino acids. The V end lost 3 bases, the J end lost 2 bases, and 16 bases lay between the germline ends. The CDR3 DNA follows: TGTGCCAGCAGTTTCCAACAGGACAGCCTTCAAGAGACCCAGTACTTC. It encodes CASSFQQDSLQETQYF.

V usage is TRBV5-4 and J usage is TRBJ1-1, with TRBD1 identical over 9 bases. The CDR3 spans 15 residues. CDR1 and CDR2 from the germline V gene are SGHNT and YYREEE (reference sequence). J lost 5 bases, V lost 4 bases, and 9 bases had no gene match. This chain's CDR3 is CASSPDRGEGTEAFF. The CDR3 region has the DNA TGTGCCAGCAGCCCTGACAGGGGGGAAGGAACTGAAGCTTTCTTT.

This sequence joins TRBV4-1 and TRBJ2-5; D possibly corresponds to TRBD2 (6 bases). Per the germline V gene, CDR1 is MGHRA and CDR2 is YSYEKL. Between the trimmed V and J ends, which lost 3 bases and 5 bases, there was a span of 13 bases. The CDR3 is 14 residues long. CDR3 in amino acids: CASSHPSRGETQYF. The DNA for the CDR3 is TGCGCCAGCAGCCACCCGTCCCGGGGGGAGACCCAGTACTTC.

The table lists this clone with a count of one. V and J are TRBV7-9 and TRBJ2-7; D unresolved. The germline V and J ends were trimmed by 1 base and 6 bases, with 16 bases remaining between them. Germline V gene data show CDR1 as SEHNR and CDR2 as FQNEAQ (reference sequence). The CDR3 runs to 15 residues. This CDR3 is CASSLGVVMTGEQYF. DNA of the CDR3: TGTGCCAGCAGCTTAGGGGTAGTCATGACGGGCGAGCAGTACTTC.

This sequence joins TRBV5-1 and TRBJ2-3; 9 nucleotides line up with TRBD2. The germline CDR1 and CDR2 sequences are SGHRS and YFSETQ. V lost 0 bases and J lost 2; bases outside the gene matches: 16. The CDR3 runs to 20 residues. The CDR3 region is CASSLAGEDVLAGFTDTQYF. The CDR3 DNA follows: TGCGCCAGCAGCTTGGCTGGAGAGGATGTTCTAGCGGGGTTCACAGATACGCAGTATTTT.

CDR3: CASSRTDDNEQFF. The CDR3 DNA is TGTGCCAGCAGCAGGACAGACGACAATGAGCAGTTCTTC. The gene calls are TRBV5-6 and TRBJ2-1; D is possibly TRBD1 (6 bases). V was pared by 4 bases and J by 5 bases, with 10 bases between. Germline loops: CDR1 SGHDT, CDR2 YYEEEE. The CDR3 length is 13 residues. Looking up the rest from reference TRBV5-6 and TRBJ2-1 gives the full variable domain: DAGVTQSPTHLIKTRGQQVTLRCSPKSGHDTVSWYQQALGQGPQFIFQYYEEEERQRGNFPDRFSGHQFPNYSSELNVNALLLGDSALYLCASSRTDDNEQFFGPGTRLTVL.